This TCR beta chain was profiled in a study of control samples from healthy donors and cancer patients (dated by TCRdb to 2019 to 2021). Concerning this clone: It has no known antigen specificity. No quality values exist for individual bases; no much larger clone is one base distant.

The library was generated by the immunoSEQ multiplex PCR assay. TCRdb retrieved this table from immuneACCESS and kept in-frame rearrangements only. Not all clones are present; in checked studies, unresolved V genes account for under half, and no reason is known for the remainder. The sample data list around 140,000 clones, and around 90% of these were observed just once. The ten largest make up 5.5% to 9% of the sample. V was cut back by 5 bases and J by 5 bases, leaving a gap of 25 bases between them. Looking up the germline V gene (reference sequence) yields CDR1 LGHDT and CDR2 YNNKEL. The CDR3 numbers 19 residues from cysteine through phenylalanine. The kept DNA is CDR3 alone, 57 bases in frame from the first base.

Sequences were obtained from blood. This receptor was identified in a man aged 18 to 30 in good health. The chain is made from TRBV3-1 (or the pseudogene TRBV3-2) and TRBJ2-6; the D segment cannot be called with confidence. This receptor carries the CDR3 CASSFDATLHKSRANVLTF. The DNA sequence is TGTGCCAGCAGCTTCGACGCCACCCTTCACAAAAGTCGGGCCAACGTCCTGACTTTC.